This entry concerns a single TCR beta chain. As yet, its antigen is unknown. Germline-derived CDR1 and CDR2 are LNHDA and SQIVND (reference sequence). The CDR3 covers 14 residues. Trimming at V came to 6 bases and at J to 1 base, leaving 2 bases not matched to a gene. The sample is drawn from a study of T cells in localized non-small cell lung cancer. Only in-frame clones appear in the TCRdb table, and some are missing; sequencing was by immunoSEQ multiplex PCR. The sample has roughly 30,000 clones, approximately 90% seen once. Overall study results and limits: Adjacent lung had a median approximately 50 of the 100 largest tumor clones.

This clonotype originated in a female donor older than 55 with stage I lung adenocarcinoma. The chain joins TRBV19 to TRBJ2-2, with 7 bases lining up with TRBD1. The sequences come from peripheral blood, collected before any cancer treatment. The CDR3 reads CASRNRGNTGELFF. In DNA form, the CDR3 reads TGTGCCAGTAGGAACAGGGGGAACACCGGGGAGCTGTTTTTT.